This T cell receptor (beta chain) was identified during a study of blood T cell repertoires in COVID-19. For the study at large: In each case, the material was cDNA or gDNA derived from T cells, B-cell-depleted T cells, or PBMCs.

TCRdb's table, derived via immunoSEQ multiplex PCR, lists solely in-frame clones and lacks some. Here the sample spans 200,000 to 250,000 clones, approximately 86% being singletons. The source of this sequence is a woman in her forties or fifties with acute COVID-19. Sequenced input: PBMCs or T cells enriched from blood (not recorded which).

As DNA, the CDR3 is TGTGCTGGGCAGGGGGCGCGTGAGCAGTTCTTC. Translation: CAGQGAREQFF. V is TRBV7-9 and J is TRBJ2-1; TRBD1 matches at 8 bases. This CDR3 is 11 amino acids long. Germline values: CDR1 SEHNR, CDR2 FQNEAQ (reference sequence).